This entry features one T cell receptor beta chain sequence. Its antigen remains unidentified. No base qualities exist here, and no much larger clone lies one base off it. Sequences MNHNS (CDR1) and SASEGT (CDR2) are obtained from the germline V gene. The CDR3 goes from the cysteine to the phenylalanine over 17 residues. Only the CDR3 region is kept as DNA, spanning 51 bases read in frame from base 1. V lost 4 bases and J lost 2 bases; the stretch between them is 18 bases long. The record originates from a study of blood T cells in healthy people across ages (dated by TCRdb to about 2015). Turning to the overall study: In model experiments, roughly one uniquely barcoded TCR beta cDNA molecule per two T cells was captured by template switching. The study measured age-related changes in TCR beta repertoire diversity using deep sequencing normalized with unique cDNA molecular identifiers. Four age groups were formed from the donors: young (average about 16 years), middle-aged (just under 40), aged (62) and long-lived (around 82). To avoid experimental bias, donors of different ages were randomly spread across the sequencing lanes. The study analyzed two additional independent replicas of 1 million unique cDNA reads from the same blood draw for two donors, one aged 18 to 29 and one aged 80 or older. What the research found in general, with its limitations: Estimates of total diversity from one million sequenced T cells were regarded as lower bounds and underestimates. Because the CMV infection status of the donors was unknown, age-related changes in expanded clonotypes may potentially have been confounded. A strong correlation was found between observed TCR beta diversity and the percentage of naive T cells measured by flow cytometry. Bulk unsorted PBMC profiling prevented conclusive comparison of naive and antigen-experienced compartments. The long-lived group showed more naive CD4+ T cells, fewer expanded clones and increased TCR diversity than the aged group, suggesting age selection. As age increased, observed TCR beta diversity per million T cells dropped in a roughly linear way, and a significant reduction was already evident by age around 41.

Systemically healthy Caucasian individuals from Russia, around 39 in total and aged about 6 to 90 years, were included as donors. Each donor gave approximately 9.3 milliliters of peripheral blood, collected into EDTA-treated Vacutainer tubes. Ficoll-Paque density-gradient centrifugation was used to isolate PBMCs, with at least 6.5 million per sample. Trizol reagent was used to extract total RNA from the PBMCs, yielding at least 6 micrograms per sample. For every donor, flow cytometry on a PBMC aliquot measured the percentage of naive CD45RAhigh/CD27high T cells. Receptor amplification or capture employed 5' RACE. Sequencing was carried out with an Illumina HiSeq 2500. The second PCR ran for roughly 6 to 11 cycles and used a J-beta primer mix along with a sample-barcoded 5' primer. A unique molecular identifier was introduced onto each TCR beta cDNA molecule by a template-switch 5' adaptor carrying 12 random nucleotides. Each sample yielded at least 2.5 million CDR3-containing paired-end reads. The Mint cDNA synthesis kit, primed by a TRBC-specific oligonucleotide, was used to synthesize first-strand cDNA from all RNA. After uracil-DNA glycosylase treatment, a first 18-cycle PCR used universal primers M1SS and BC2_uni_R on all cDNA. The original methods were these. For normalization, 1 million high-quality reads were randomly selected from each sample, with every read carrying a distinct molecular identifier. Reads sharing molecular identifiers were discarded rather than binned into consensus sequences. MiTCR, with a Q25 quality threshold and the strictest error-elimination algorithm, was used for CDR3 identification, clonotype clustering and error correction. A nonparametric unseen species model with Euler transformation was used to estimate a lower bound on total TCR beta diversity. The raw public data were reprocessed by TCRdb itself: fastp quality trimming at Q25, MiXCR clonotype calling, in-frame beta chains only. Rows merge per CDR3 protein into single entries with the most common DNA and genes. For this entry, the V and J calls and clone size follow TCRdb and not the study's own pipeline. The sample has more than 650,000 distinct CDR3 sequences on record, roughly 50% of them singletons. The ten largest clones represent under 50% of the sample.

Sample: blood. The rearrangement combines TRBV6-1 with TRBJ1-5; possibly the D gene is TRBD1, per 5 matching bases. The clonotype originates from a man at least 80 years old in good health. This receptor has the CDR3 CASSGRGNWFGNQPQHF. The nucleotide sequence reads TGTGCCAGCAGTGGGCGGGGCAATTGGTTCGGCAATCAGCCCCAGCATTTT.